The 7 T cell receptor beta chains reported below all come from one sample, sequenced in a study of cytomegalovirus exposure and HLA in healthy donors. Clones were sequenced by immunoSEQ multiplex PCR, and TCRdb holds only the in-frame ones, with some missing. The table includes roughly 80,000 clones, roughly 95% detected once. Source material: PBMCs. These receptor sequences come from a woman between 18 and 29 years old in good health and CMV-seropositive.

The chain has TRBV19 and TRBJ1-1, with a weak D call TRBD1 (6 bases). The V end lost 4 bases, the J end lost 5 bases, and 14 bases lay between the germline ends. This CDR3 has 14 residues. CDR1 is LNHDA, CDR2 SQIVND, per germline (reference sequence). The CDR3 DNA follows: TGTGCCAGTAGTAGGCTAGGGGGAGATACTGAAGCTTTCTTT. Amino acid sequence: CASSRLGGDTEAFF.

This chain connects TRBV4-2 to TRBJ2-3; a weak D match, TRBD2 (5 bases). Trimming pared 3 bases from V and 2 bases from J, leaving 6 bases between. CDR1 is LGHNA, CDR2 YNFKEQ, per germline. The CDR3 has 13 amino acids. The CDR3 sequence is CASSQRVTDTQYF. The CDR3 region has the DNA TGTGCCAGCAGCCAGAGGGTCACAGATACGCAGTATTTT.

V is TRBV7-2 and J is TRBJ2-7; D is ambiguous. Germline loops: CDR1 SGHTA, CDR2 FQGNSA. CDR3 length: 12 amino acids. The V and J ends lost 5 bases and 0 bases respectively, with 5 bases between them. DNA for the CDR3: TGTGCCAGCAGCAAGAGCTCCTACGAGCAGTACTTC. Translated: CASSKSSYEQYF.

V and J are TRBV4-3 and TRBJ1-4; D is ambiguous. CDR1 is LGHNA and CDR2 is YSLEER in the germline V gene. Between the trimmed V and J ends, which lost 1 base and 7 bases, there was a span of 16 bases. The CDR3 loop spans 16 amino acids. CDR3 in DNA: TGCGCCAGCAGCCAAGCCTGGACGTCCGCGGGTGAAAAACTGTTTTTT. Translated, it gives CASSQAWTSAGEKLFF.

In this sample, this clone turned up once. The chain uses TRBV6-5 and TRBJ1-4; possible D gene TRBD1, 6 bases. This CDR3 is built from 14 residues. The V gene lost 6 bases and the J gene lost 5 bases, with 13 bases spanning the gap. CDR1 and CDR2 (germline): MNHEY, SVGAGI. The CDR3 is CASRAGQQNEKLFF. DNA for the CDR3: TGTGCCAGCAGAGCCGGACAGCAAAATGAAAAACTGTTTTTT.

The chain uses TRBV11-2 and TRBJ1-6; D is ambiguous. The CDR3 runs to 15 residues. Trimming pared 4 bases from V and 7 bases from J, leaving 14 bases between. Looked up from germline, CDR1 is SGHAT and CDR2 is FQNNGV. The CDR3 sequence: CASSSSGSGNSPLHF. Here the CDR3 DNA reads TGTGCCAGCAGCTCCTCCGGGAGTGGCAATTCACCCCTCCACTTT.

CDR3 in DNA: TGTGCCAGCAGTTTAGTTTTCCAGACTTCCTACGAGCAGTACTTC. Its protein product is CASSLVFQTSYEQYF. V gene TRBV28 combines with J gene TRBJ2-7; D gene uncertain. Between the trimmed V and J ends, which lost 2 bases and 1 base, there was a span of 12 bases. The CDR3 is 15 residues long. The germline V gene has CDR1 MDHEN and CDR2 SYDVKM.